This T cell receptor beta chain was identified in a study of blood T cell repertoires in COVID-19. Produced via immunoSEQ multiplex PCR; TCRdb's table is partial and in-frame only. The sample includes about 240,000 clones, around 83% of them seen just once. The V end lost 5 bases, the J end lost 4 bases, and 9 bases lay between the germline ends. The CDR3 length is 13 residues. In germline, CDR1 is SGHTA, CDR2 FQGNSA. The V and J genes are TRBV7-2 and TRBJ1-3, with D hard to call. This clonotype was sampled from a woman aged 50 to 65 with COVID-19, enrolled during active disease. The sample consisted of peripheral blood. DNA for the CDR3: TGTGCCAGCAGCGAAACAGCCGGAAACACCATATATTTT. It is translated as CASSETAGNTIYF.